The rows below give T cell receptor beta chains drawn from one sample of a study of immune cell composition in non-small cell lung cancer. Measured with immunoSEQ multiplex PCR; TCRdb has only the in-frame clones, and not every one. The data show approximately 3,000 clones, with more than 60% seen just once and 4% held by the top ten. The sample comprised lung tumor tissue. These receptors all come from a human donor with non-small cell lung cancer. The CDR3 runs from the conserved cysteine through the conserved F or W. Each record gives: D gene, J gene, V gene, clone size, CDR3 DNA, CDR3 protein. The D gene is left open where the match is weak. For some rows the clone size is stated as once, few or many, or as a class when expanded; others skip it.

D gene: TRBD2
J gene: TRBJ2-7
V gene: TRBV11-2
clone size: NA
CDR3 DNA: TGTGCCAGCAGCTTAAGGATTGGTTGGACGGAGGGACTATACGAGCAGTACTTC
CDR3 protein: CASSLRIGWTEGLYEQYF

D gene: TRBD2
J gene: TRBJ2-5
V gene: TRBV7-6
clone size: NA
CDR3 DNA: TGTGCCAGCAGCTCCCGACTAGCGAGGGATGAGACCCAGTACTTC
CDR3 protein: CASSSRLARDETQYF

D gene: TRBD1
J gene: TRBJ2-7
V gene: TRBV27
clone size: NA
CDR3 DNA: TGTGCCAGCAGCAAGGCCGGGACAGGGGGCGCCGAGCAGTACTTC
CDR3 protein: CASSKAGTGGAEQYF

D gene: NA
J gene: TRBJ2-7
V gene: TRBV4-2
clone size: NA
CDR3 DNA: TGTGCCAGCAGCCAAGGACGGGGAGGCTACGAGCAGTACTTC
CDR3 protein: CASSQGRGGYEQYF

D gene: NA
J gene: TRBJ1-2
V gene: TRBV5-1
clone size: once
CDR3 DNA: TGCGCCAGCAGCTTGGAGCGTGGGGCCAACTATGGCTACACCTTC
CDR3 protein: CASSLERGANYGYTF

D gene: NA
J gene: TRBJ2-7
V gene: TRBV2
clone size: NA
CDR3 DNA: TGTGCCAGCAGTCGCCCAGACTCCTACGAGCAGTACTTC
CDR3 protein: CASSRPDSYEQYF

D gene: NA
J gene: TRBJ1-1
V gene: TRBV19
clone size: NA
CDR3 DNA: TGTGCCAGCAGACTCTTACAGGGAAACATGAACACTGAAGCTTTCTTT
CDR3 protein: CASRLLQGNMNTEAFF

D gene: NA
J gene: TRBJ2-2
V gene: TRBV18
clone size: once
CDR3 DNA: TGTGCCAGCTCACCCTTTAGGGAAGGAGGCACCGGGGAGCTGTTTTTT
CDR3 protein: CASSPFREGGTGELFF

D gene: NA
J gene: TRBJ2-6
V gene: TRBV6-1
clone size: NA
CDR3 DNA: TGTGCCAGCAGTGCGGGGCGGGACTCTGGGGCCAACGTCCTGACTTTC
CDR3 protein: CASSAGRDSGANVLTF

D gene: TRBD1
J gene: TRBJ1-1
V gene: TRBV19
clone size: NA
CDR3 DNA: TGTGCCAGTAGTATCGCCGGGACAGGGATCACTGAAGCTTTCTTT
CDR3 protein: CASSIAGTGITEAFF

D gene: NA
J gene: TRBJ1-2
V gene: TRBV19
clone size: NA
CDR3 DNA: TGTGCCAGTAGTATTTTGATTTACGCGGCCGCGGGCTATGGCTACACCTTC
CDR3 protein: CASSILIYAAAGYGYTF

D gene: TRBD1
J gene: TRBJ2-5
V gene: TRBV7-9
clone size: few
CDR3 DNA: TGTGCCAGCAGCTTTTTCGACAGGGAGGAGACCCAGTACTTC
CDR3 protein: CASSFFDREETQYF

D gene: TRBD2
J gene: TRBJ2-7
V gene: TRBV7-3
clone size: NA
CDR3 DNA: TGTGCCAGCAGCTTAAAGGCTAGCGGGGGTTCTTACGAGCAGTACTTC
CDR3 protein: CASSLKASGGSYEQYF

D gene: TRBD1
J gene: TRBJ1-2
V gene: TRBV6-4
clone size: NA
CDR3 DNA: TGTGCCAGCAGTTACACCCGAGGGACAGACTATGGCTACACCTTC
CDR3 protein: CASSYTRGTDYGYTF

D gene: NA
J gene: TRBJ2-7
V gene: TRBV2
clone size: NA
CDR3 DNA: TGTGCCAGCAGTGAACGCTCGGGGACATATCCCTACGAGCAGTACTTC
CDR3 protein: CASSERSGTYPYEQYF

D gene: NA
J gene: TRBJ2-3
V gene: TRBV7-9
clone size: NA
CDR3 DNA: TGTGCCAGCAGCTTAGGCACTTCAGGAGATACGCAGTATTTT
CDR3 protein: CASSLGTSGDTQYF

D gene: NA
J gene: TRBJ1-1
V gene: TRBV18
clone size: NA
CDR3 DNA: TGTGCCAGCTCACCGGAGGGGAACACTGAAGCTTTCTTT
CDR3 protein: CASSPEGNTEAFF

D gene: TRBD2
J gene: TRBJ2-5
V gene: TRBV15
clone size: NA
CDR3 DNA: TGTGCCACCAGCCGTTTTTTTCGGGGGGGCCAAGAGACCCAGTACTTC
CDR3 protein: CATSRFFRGGQETQYF

D gene: NA
J gene: TRBJ1-1
V gene: TRBV6-5
clone size: NA
CDR3 DNA: TGTGCCAGTCGTCGGATTGGGCACACTGAAGCTTTCTTT
CDR3 protein: CASRRIGHTEAFF

D gene: NA
J gene: TRBJ1-3
V gene: TRBV6-1
clone size: once
CDR3 DNA: TGTGCCAGCAGTGCGAGACAGGCAACTTTCTCTGGAAACACCATATATTTT
CDR3 protein: CASSARQATFSGNTIYF

D gene: NA
J gene: TRBJ2-7
V gene: TRBV5-6
clone size: NA
CDR3 DNA: TGTGCCAGCAGGTTAGATGACAGCTCCTACGAGCAGTACTTC
CDR3 protein: CASRLDDSSYEQYF

D gene: TRBD2
J gene: TRBJ2-2
V gene: TRBV10-3
clone size: NA
CDR3 DNA: TGTGCCATCAGCTTCGGGGGGAGGAGAACCGGGGAGCTGTTTTTT
CDR3 protein: CAISFGGRRTGELFF

D gene: TRBD2
J gene: TRBJ2-1
V gene: TRBV9
clone size: NA
CDR3 DNA: TGTGCCAGCAAGTGGGGGGGGAGCTCCTACAATGAGCAGTTCTTC
CDR3 protein: CASKWGGSSYNEQFF

D gene: TRBD2
J gene: TRBJ2-3
V gene: TRBV14
clone size: once
CDR3 DNA: TGTGCCAGCAGCCAAACTAGCGGGGGGGCAGATACGCAGTATTTT
CDR3 protein: CASSQTSGGADTQYF

D gene: NA
J gene: TRBJ1-6
V gene: TRBV5-1
clone size: few
CDR3 DNA: TGCGCCAGCAGCTTGTTTACCTCCCTACCCAATTCACCCCTCCACTTT
CDR3 protein: CASSLFTSLPNSPLHF

D gene: NA
J gene: TRBJ2-2
V gene: TRBV6-6
clone size: once
CDR3 DNA: TGTGCCAGCAGTTATGGGGGCGGCACCGGGGAGCTGTTTTTT
CDR3 protein: CASSYGGGTGELFF

D gene: NA
J gene: TRBJ2-7
V gene: TRBV6-5
clone size: NA
CDR3 DNA: TGTGCCAGCAGTTACTCGGCTAGCGAATACGAGCAGTACTTC
CDR3 protein: CASSYSASEYEQYF

D gene: NA
J gene: TRBJ1-6
V gene: TRBV10-3
clone size: NA
CDR3 DNA: TGTGCCATCAGTGACGCAGGGTCCGACTCACCCCTCCACTTT
CDR3 protein: CAISDAGSDSPLHF

D gene: NA
J gene: TRBJ2-5
V gene: TRBV18
clone size: NA
CDR3 DNA: TGTGCCAGCTCACCCAGGGGCCAAGAGACCCAGTACTTC
CDR3 protein: CASSPRGQETQYF

D gene: TRBD1
J gene: TRBJ2-3
V gene: TRBV11-3
clone size: NA
CDR3 DNA: TGTGCCAGCAGCTTAACGTTCGGGGACAGGGGCACAGATACGCAGTATTTT
CDR3 protein: CASSLTFGDRGTDTQYF

D gene: NA
J gene: TRBJ2-2
V gene: TRBV19
clone size: NA
CDR3 DNA: TGTGCCAGCCTTGGGTGGAGTGGCCAGGGGGAGCTGTTTTTT
CDR3 protein: CASLGWSGQGELFF

D gene: NA
J gene: TRBJ2-5
V gene: TRBV5-1
clone size: NA
CDR3 DNA: TGCGCCAGCAGCATGAGACTTCAAGAGACCCAGTACTTC
CDR3 protein: CASSMRLQETQYF

D gene: TRBD2
J gene: TRBJ2-5
V gene: TRBV9
clone size: NA
CDR3 DNA: TGTGCCAGCAGCGTGGGCCGACGACTAGCGGGGGAAGGAGAGACCCAGTACTTC
CDR3 protein: CASSVGRRLAGEGETQYF

D gene: NA
J gene: TRBJ2-3
V gene: TRBV2
clone size: NA
CDR3 DNA: TGTGCCAGCAGACGGGGGACCACAGATACGCAGTATTTT
CDR3 protein: CASRRGTTDTQYF

D gene: TRBD1
J gene: TRBJ1-4
V gene: TRBV6-1
clone size: once
CDR3 DNA: TGTGCCAGCAACCAGGGACAGCCTAATGAAAAACTGTTTTTT
CDR3 protein: CASNQGQPNEKLFF

D gene: TRBD1
J gene: TRBJ1-1
V gene: TRBV27
clone size: few
CDR3 DNA: TGTGCCAGCACTAAAAGGGACAGCCGGAACACTGAAGCTTTCTTT
CDR3 protein: CASTKRDSRNTEAFF

D gene: NA
J gene: TRBJ1-1
V gene: TRBV4-2
clone size: once
CDR3 DNA: TGTGCCAGCAGCAGGACAGAGAACACTGAAGCTTTCTTT
CDR3 protein: CASSRTENTEAFF

D gene: NA
J gene: TRBJ2-6
V gene: TRBV2
clone size: NA
CDR3 DNA: TGTGCCAGCAGTCTTCACAGGACACATACCTCTGGGGCCAACGTCCTGACTTTC
CDR3 protein: CASSLHRTHTSGANVLTF

D gene: NA
J gene: TRBJ1-2
V gene: TRBV5-1
clone size: once
CDR3 DNA: TGCGCCAGCAGCTTGGCCTCGGAGAGGTATGGCTACACCTTC
CDR3 protein: CASSLASERYGYTF

D gene: TRBD1
J gene: TRBJ1-4
V gene: TRBV15
clone size: NA
CDR3 DNA: TGTGCCACCAGCAGAGACAGGGGGCTTGAAAAACTGTTTTTT
CDR3 protein: CATSRDRGLEKLFF

D gene: NA
J gene: TRBJ1-1
V gene: TRBV18
clone size: NA
CDR3 DNA: TGTGCCAGCTCCCTCGGACAGAATGAAGCTTTCTTT
CDR3 protein: CASSLGQNEAFF

D gene: NA
J gene: TRBJ2-3
V gene: TRBV2
clone size: NA
CDR3 DNA: TGTGCCAGCAGTGAAGCGCCTAGCACAACCACAGATACGCAGTATTTT
CDR3 protein: CASSEAPSTTTDTQYF

D gene: TRBD1
J gene: TRBJ1-2
V gene: TRBV28
clone size: NA
CDR3 DNA: TGTGCCAGCAGCCGAGGACAGGGAAGGGATGGCTACACCTTC
CDR3 protein: CASSRGQGRDGYTF